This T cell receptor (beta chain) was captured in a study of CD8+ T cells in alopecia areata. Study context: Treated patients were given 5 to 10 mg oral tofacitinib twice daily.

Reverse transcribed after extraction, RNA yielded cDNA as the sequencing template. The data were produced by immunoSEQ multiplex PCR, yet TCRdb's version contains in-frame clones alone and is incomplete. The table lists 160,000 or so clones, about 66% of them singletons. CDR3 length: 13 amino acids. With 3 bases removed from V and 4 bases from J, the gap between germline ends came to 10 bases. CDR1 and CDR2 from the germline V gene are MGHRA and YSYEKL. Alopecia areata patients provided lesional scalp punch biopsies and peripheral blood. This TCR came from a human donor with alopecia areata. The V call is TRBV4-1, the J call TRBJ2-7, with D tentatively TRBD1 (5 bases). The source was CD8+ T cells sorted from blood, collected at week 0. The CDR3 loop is CASSQATDYEQYF. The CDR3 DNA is TGCGCCAGCAGCCAGGCGACAGATTACGAGCAGTACTTC.